This T cell receptor beta chain was identified during a study of PD-1 blockade in classical Hodgkin lymphoma. Study in general: The study gave patients nivolumab 3 mg/kg intravenously every 2 weeks.

The study, taken as a whole, reports: Lower baseline TCR diversity marked trial partial responders and progressors. By C4D1, diversity of CD4+ TCRs had risen significantly, whereas that of CD8+ TCRs had not.

Assay: immunoSEQ multiplex PCR; the TCRdb copy retains only in-frame clones and omits some. The sample lists about 920 clones, 72% occurring once. Concerning this clone: Its antigen remains unknown.

Time point given: cycle 4 day 1 (C4D1), after 6 weeks of nivolumab. Brentuximab vedotin exposure varied among the patients, all of whom had relapsed after autologous stem cell transplantation. Magnetic depletion of non-target cells from thawed PBMCs yielded purified CD8+ T cells. The CDR3 is 15 residues long. V gave up 9 bases and J gave up 0 bases, with 15 bases separating them. From germline, CDR1 is MNHNS and CDR2 SASEGT. The receptor comes from a human donor with classical Hodgkin lymphoma. The starting material was CD8+ T cells from blood, obtained before the fourth cycle of nivolumab. This chain joins TRBV6-1 and TRBJ1-5; weak D call: TRBD1 (5 bases). Written as DNA, the CDR3 is TGTGCCAGTATACAGGATCCATATAGCAATCAGCCCCAGCATTTT. This codes for CASIQDPYSNQPQHF.